This T cell receptor (beta chain) originates from a study of metastatic and nonmetastatic thyroid tumors. Overall study: Patients with malignant and benign thyroid disease provided blood and tumor or nodule tissue, whose repertoires were compared.

Germline CDR1 and CDR2: SEHNR and FQNEAQ (reference sequence). CDR3 length equals 16 residues. Trimming removed 0 bases from V and 1 base from J; junction bases left unmatched: 0. Every patient underwent thyroid surgery untreated. TCRdb re-clonotyped the PCR reads through MiXCR. The table includes 10,000 to 15,000 clones, 27% detected once. Broader study findings: The study reportedly found significantly higher TCR beta diversity in malignant thyroid tumors than benign nodules, in blood and tumor.

This clone was counted many times. What it binds is unknown. What was sequenced was tumor tissue. The receptor was isolated from a female donor with papillary thyroid cancer or a benign thyroid nodule (not recorded which). Some clones in this sample may be carry-over from other donors' samples. This rearrangement joins TRBV7-9 to TRBJ2-6; 7 bases fit TRBD1. The CDR3 region is CASSLAQGSGANVLTF. For the CDR3, the DNA is TGTGCCAGCAGCTTAGCACAGGGGTCTGGGGCCAACGTCCTGACTTTC.